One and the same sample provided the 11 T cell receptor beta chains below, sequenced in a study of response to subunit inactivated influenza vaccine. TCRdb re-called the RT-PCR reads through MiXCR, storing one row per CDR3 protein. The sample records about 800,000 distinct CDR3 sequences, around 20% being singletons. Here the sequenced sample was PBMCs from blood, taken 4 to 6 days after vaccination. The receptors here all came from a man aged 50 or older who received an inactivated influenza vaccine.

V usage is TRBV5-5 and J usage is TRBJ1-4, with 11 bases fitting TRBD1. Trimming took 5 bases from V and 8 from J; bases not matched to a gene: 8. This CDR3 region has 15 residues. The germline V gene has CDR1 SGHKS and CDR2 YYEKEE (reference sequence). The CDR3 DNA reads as TGTGCCAGCAGTTATCCGGGACAGGGGGAAGAAAAACTGTTTTTT. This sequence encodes CASSYPGQGEEKLFF. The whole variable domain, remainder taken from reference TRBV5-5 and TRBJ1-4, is DAGVTQSPTHLIKTRGQQVTLRCSPISGHKSVSWYQQVLGQGPQFIFQYYEKEERGRGNFPDRFSARQFPNYSSELNVNALLLGDSALYLCASSYPGQGEEKLFFGSGTQLSVL.

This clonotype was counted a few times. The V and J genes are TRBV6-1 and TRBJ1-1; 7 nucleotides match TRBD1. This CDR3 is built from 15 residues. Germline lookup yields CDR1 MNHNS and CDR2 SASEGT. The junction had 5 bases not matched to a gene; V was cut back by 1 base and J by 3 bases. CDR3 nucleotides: TGTGCCAGCAGTGAAGTTGGAGGGGGCTACACTGAAGCTTTCTTT. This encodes CASSEVGGGYTEAFF.

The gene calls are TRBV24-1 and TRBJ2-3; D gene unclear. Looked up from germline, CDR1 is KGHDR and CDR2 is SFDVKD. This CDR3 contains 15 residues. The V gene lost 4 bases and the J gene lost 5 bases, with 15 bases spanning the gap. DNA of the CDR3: TGTGCCACCAGTGACGCCGGATTGTACGGAGATACGCAGTATTTT. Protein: CATSDAGLYGDTQYF.

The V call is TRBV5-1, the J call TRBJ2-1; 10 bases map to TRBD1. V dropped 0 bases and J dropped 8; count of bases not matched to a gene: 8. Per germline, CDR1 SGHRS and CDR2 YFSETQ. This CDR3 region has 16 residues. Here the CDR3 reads CASSLAVTGGNDEQFF. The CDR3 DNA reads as TGCGCCAGCAGCTTGGCCGTGACAGGGGGCAATGATGAGCAGTTCTTC.

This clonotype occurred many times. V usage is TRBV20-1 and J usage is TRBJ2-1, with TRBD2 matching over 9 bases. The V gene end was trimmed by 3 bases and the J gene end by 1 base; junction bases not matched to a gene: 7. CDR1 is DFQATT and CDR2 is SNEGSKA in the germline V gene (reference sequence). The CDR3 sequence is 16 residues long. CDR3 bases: TGCAGTGCTAGTGGCGGGGGGGCCGGTTCCTACAATGAGCAGTTCTTC. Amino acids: CSASGGGAGSYNEQFF.

The chain's CDR3 is CASSSRTGQFVEQYF. The DNA for the CDR3 is TGTGCCAGCAGCTCCCGGACAGGCCAATTTGTAGAGCAGTACTTC. This chain connects TRBV7-2 to TRBJ2-7; 7 nucleotides line up with TRBD1. Germline V lookup: CDR1 SGHTA, CDR2 FQGNSA. Trimming removed 4 bases from V and 7 bases from J; junction bases left unmatched: 13. CDR3 length: 15 residues.

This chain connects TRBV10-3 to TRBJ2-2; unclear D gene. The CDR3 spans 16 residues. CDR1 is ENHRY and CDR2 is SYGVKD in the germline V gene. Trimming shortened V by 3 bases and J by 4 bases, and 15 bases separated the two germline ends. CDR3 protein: CAISEMGYSGTGELFF. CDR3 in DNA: TGTGCCATCAGTGAAATGGGGTACTCCGGCACCGGGGAGCTGTTTTTT.

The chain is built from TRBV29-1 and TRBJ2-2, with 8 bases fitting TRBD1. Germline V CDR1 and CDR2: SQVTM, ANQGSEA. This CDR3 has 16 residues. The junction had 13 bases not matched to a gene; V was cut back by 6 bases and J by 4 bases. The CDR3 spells CSVRGAGGVRTGELFF. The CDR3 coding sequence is TGCAGCGTCCGCGGGGCAGGGGGCGTACGCACCGGGGAGCTGTTTTTT.

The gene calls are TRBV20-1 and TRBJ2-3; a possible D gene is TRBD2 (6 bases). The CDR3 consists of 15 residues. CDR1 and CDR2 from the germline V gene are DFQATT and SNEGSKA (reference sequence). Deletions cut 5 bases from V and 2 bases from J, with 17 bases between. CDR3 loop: CSAAPFGGHTDTQYF. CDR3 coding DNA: TGCAGTGCTGCCCCTTTCGGAGGGCACACAGATACGCAGTATTTT.

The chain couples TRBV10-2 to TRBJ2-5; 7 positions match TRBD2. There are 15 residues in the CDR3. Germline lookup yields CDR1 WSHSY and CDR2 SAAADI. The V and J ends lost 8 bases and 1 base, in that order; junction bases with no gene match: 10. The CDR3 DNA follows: TGCGCCAGCCGGGGGGTGAGGACTATCCAAGAGACCCAGTACTTC. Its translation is CASRGVRTIQETQYF.

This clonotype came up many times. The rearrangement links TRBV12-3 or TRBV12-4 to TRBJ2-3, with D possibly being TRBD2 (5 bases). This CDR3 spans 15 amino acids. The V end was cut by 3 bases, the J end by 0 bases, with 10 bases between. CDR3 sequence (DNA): TGTGCCAGCAGTTTTGCGGGTTTTAGCACAGATACGCAGTATTTT. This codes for CASSFAGFSTDTQYF.